This entry lists 2 T cell receptor beta chains sequenced from one sample in a study of T cells in Graves' hyperthyroidism and ophthalmopathy. Researchers took RNA transcripts and amplified the TCR beta CDR3 regions from them. The TCR CDR3 was amplified in a first-round RT-PCR using the HTBI primer set. TCRdb called the multiplex PCR reads again in MiXCR, with one record for every CDR3 protein. This table holds over 300,000 distinct CDR3 sequences, around 13% found once. The sequencing sample was made of blood. The receptors stem from a woman aged 40-49 years with Graves' ophthalmopathy.

The V call is TRBV5-6, the J call TRBJ2-7, with D hard to call. Germline CDR1 reads SGHDT; CDR2 reads YYEEEE. The V and J ends lost 2 bases and 0 bases respectively, with 12 bases between them. The CDR3 is 15 amino acids. CDR3 coding DNA: TGTGCCAGCAGCTTTACCCCAGGTAGCTCCTACGAGCAGTACTTC. Its protein product is CASSFTPGSSYEQYF.

This chain connects TRBV5-1 to TRBJ2-7; D uncertain. V shed 4 bases and J shed 0 bases, with 14 bases lying between them. The CDR3 has 15 residues. In germline, CDR1 is SGHRS, CDR2 YFSETQ. CDR3 in DNA: TGCGCCAGCAGCGCAAACCCCAGGAGCTCCTACGAGCAGTACTTC. Protein: CASSANPRSSYEQYF.